Included here is one T cell receptor (beta chain) sequence, with context. Its antigen is unknown. This specimen comes from a study of cytomegalovirus exposure and HLA in healthy donors. Across the whole study: Membership in the Caucasian-associated ancestry cluster was found for 81% of around 380 genotyped donors.

This CDR3 has 12 amino acids. Trimming pared 5 bases from V and 11 bases from J, leaving 15 bases between. CDR1 is LNHDA, CDR2 SQIVND, per germline (reference sequence). 60 Vbeta and 13 Jbeta primers were used in PCR. Some clones are missing from TCRdb's copy, which holds only in-frame ones; the method was immunoSEQ multiplex PCR. Of over 100,000 clones in the sample, 76% are singletons; the top ten hold around 12%. General observations from the study: Reports described diagnosis of cytomegalovirus status by the classifier as highly specific and sensitive. A missense DCLRE1C variant was associated with V- and J-gene trimming of TCR beta chains in a later analysis, and an independent cohort replicated the association.

This chain joins TRBV19 and TRBJ1-1; no clear D. The sequence was obtained from a woman between 40 and 50 years old in good health and CMV-seropositive. Material: PBMCs. CDR3 residues: CASSPLSRSAFF. DNA for the CDR3: TGTGCCAGTAGTCCCCTCAGCAGGTCGGCTTTCTTT.